Listed here is a single T cell receptor beta chain. Antigen specificity is unknown. This specimen comes from a study of T cell responses to AZD1222 COVID-19 vaccine. Assay: immunoSEQ multiplex PCR; the TCRdb copy retains only in-frame clones and omits some. The sample lists roughly 200,000 clones, roughly 92% occurring once. Study results and caveats: No day 14 peak samples; only post-peak repertoires were characterized. Baseline serostatus was positive in only a handful of AZD1222 recipients. Mapped onto spike, vaccine-associated CD4 TCRs spanned it and were dominant at 160-218 and 743-854.

Here the sequenced sample was peripheral blood, taken 28 days after the second dose of the MenACWY control vaccine. The receptor's source is an adult who received the MenACWY meningococcal vaccine as a control.

CDR3 residues: CASSLIWPITVTDTQYF. The CDR3 region has the DNA TGCGCCAGCAGCTTGATCTGGCCTATCACCGTAACAGATACGCAGTATTTT. The chain carries TRBV5-1 and TRBJ2-3; D remains ambiguous. Germline assignment: CDR1 SGHRS and CDR2 YFSETQ. V was clipped by 1 base and J by 3 bases, with 18 bases between them. The CDR3 runs 17 residues.